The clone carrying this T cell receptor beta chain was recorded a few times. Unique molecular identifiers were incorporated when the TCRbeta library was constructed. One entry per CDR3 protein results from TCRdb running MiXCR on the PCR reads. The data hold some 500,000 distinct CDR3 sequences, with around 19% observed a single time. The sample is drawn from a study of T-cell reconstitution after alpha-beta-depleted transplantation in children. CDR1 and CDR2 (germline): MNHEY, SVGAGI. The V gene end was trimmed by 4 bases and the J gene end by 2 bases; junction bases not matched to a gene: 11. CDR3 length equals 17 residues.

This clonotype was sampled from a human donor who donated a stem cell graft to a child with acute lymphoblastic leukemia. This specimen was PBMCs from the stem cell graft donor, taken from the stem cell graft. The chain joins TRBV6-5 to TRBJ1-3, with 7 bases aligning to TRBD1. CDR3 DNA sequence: TGTGCCAGCAGTTCCTATGGCCAGGGGGAAGCTGGAAACACCATATATTTT. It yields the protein CASSSYGQGEAGNTIYF.